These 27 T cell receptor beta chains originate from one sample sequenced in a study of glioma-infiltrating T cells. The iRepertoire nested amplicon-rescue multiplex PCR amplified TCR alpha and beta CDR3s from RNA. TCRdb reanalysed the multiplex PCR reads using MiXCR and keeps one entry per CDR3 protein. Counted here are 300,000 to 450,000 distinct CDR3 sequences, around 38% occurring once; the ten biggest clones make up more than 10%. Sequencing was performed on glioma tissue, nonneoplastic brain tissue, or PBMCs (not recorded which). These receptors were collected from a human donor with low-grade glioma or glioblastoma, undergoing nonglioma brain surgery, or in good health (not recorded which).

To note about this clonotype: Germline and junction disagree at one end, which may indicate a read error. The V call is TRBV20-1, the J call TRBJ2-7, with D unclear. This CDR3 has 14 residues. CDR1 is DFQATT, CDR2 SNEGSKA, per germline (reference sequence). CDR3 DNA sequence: TGCAGTTCTAGAGATCTCGACCGCTCCTACGAGCAGTACTTC. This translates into CSSRDLDRSYEQYF.

The CDR3 DNA follows: TGTGCCAGCTCGGGACTGCAAGAGACCCAGTACTTC. Its translation is CASSGLQETQYF. This sequence joins TRBV6-2 or TRBV6-3 and TRBJ2-5; a possible D gene is TRBD2 (6 bases). Germline CDR1 MNHEY, CDR2 SVGEGT. With 8 bases removed from V and 2 bases from J, the gap between germline ends came to 9 bases. The CDR3 totals 12 residues.

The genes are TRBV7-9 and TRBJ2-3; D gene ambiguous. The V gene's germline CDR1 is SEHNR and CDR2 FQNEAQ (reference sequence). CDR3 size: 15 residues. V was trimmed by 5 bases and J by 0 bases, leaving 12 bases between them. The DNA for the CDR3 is TGTGCCAGCAGCCGTACACCTAGGAGCACAGATACGCAGTATTTT. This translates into CASSRTPRSTDTQYF.

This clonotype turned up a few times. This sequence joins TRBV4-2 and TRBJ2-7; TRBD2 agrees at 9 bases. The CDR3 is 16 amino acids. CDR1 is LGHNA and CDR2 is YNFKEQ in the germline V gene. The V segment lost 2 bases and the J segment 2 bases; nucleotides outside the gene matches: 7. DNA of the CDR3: TGTGCCAGCAGCCAATTTAGCGGGAGAGAAACCTACGAGCAGTACTTC. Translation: CASSQFSGRETYEQYF.

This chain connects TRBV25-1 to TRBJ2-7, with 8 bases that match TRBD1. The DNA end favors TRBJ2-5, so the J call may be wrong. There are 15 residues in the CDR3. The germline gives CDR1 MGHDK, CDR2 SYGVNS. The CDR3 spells CASSTQGQGEATQYF. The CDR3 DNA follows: TGTGCCAGCAGTACCCAAGGACAGGGTGAAGCGACCCAGTACTTC.

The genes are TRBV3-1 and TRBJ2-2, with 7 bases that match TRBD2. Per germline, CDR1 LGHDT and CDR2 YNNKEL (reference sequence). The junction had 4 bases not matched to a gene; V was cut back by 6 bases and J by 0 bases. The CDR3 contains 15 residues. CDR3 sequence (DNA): TGTGCCAGCAGACCCACTAGCGCGAACACCGGGGAGCTGTTTTTT. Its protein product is CASRPTSANTGELFF.

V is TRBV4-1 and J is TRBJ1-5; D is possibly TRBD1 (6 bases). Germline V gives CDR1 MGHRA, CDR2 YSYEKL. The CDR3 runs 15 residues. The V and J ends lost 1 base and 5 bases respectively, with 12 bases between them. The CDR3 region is CASSQGRDIDQPQHF. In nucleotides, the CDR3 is TGCGCCAGCAGCCAAGGCCGGGACATTGATCAGCCCCAGCATTTT.

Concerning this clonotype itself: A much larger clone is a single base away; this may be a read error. The CDR3 sequence: CASSAGDPVQYF. CDR3 nucleotides: TGTGCCAGCAGTGCGGGCGACCCCGTGCAGTACTTC. The chain uses TRBV27 and TRBJ2-7; maybe TRBD2 (5 bases). In germline, CDR1 is MNHEY, CDR2 SMNVEV (reference sequence). Trimming took 5 bases from V and 9 from J, leaving 14 bases between them. The CDR3 runs 12 residues.

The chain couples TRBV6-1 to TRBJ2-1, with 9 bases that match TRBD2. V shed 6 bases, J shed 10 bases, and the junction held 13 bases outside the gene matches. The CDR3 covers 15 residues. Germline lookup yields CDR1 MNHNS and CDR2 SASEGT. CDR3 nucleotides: TGTGCCAGCAGCTTAGGCGGCGGGGGGGGGTGGGAGCAGTTCTTC. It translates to CASSLGGGGGWEQFF.

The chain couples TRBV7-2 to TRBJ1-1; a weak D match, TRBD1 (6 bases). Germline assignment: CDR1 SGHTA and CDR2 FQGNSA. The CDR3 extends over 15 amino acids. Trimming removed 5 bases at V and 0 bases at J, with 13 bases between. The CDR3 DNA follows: TGTGCCAGCAGCAAACAGGGACCTTTGAACACTGAAGCTTTCTTT. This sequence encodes CASSKQGPLNTEAFF.

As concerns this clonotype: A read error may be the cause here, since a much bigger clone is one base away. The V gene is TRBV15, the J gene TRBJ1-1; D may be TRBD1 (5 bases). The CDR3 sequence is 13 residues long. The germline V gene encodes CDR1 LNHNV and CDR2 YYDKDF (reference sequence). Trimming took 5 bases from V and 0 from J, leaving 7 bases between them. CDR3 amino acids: CATSWTLNTEAFF. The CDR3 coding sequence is TGTGCCACCAGCTGGACATTGAACACTGAAGCTTTCTTT.

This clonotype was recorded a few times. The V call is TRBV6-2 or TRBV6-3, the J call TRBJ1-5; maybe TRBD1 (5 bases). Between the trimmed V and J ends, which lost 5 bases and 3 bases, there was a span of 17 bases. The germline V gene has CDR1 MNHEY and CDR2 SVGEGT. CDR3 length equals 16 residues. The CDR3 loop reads CASSIRGVQNNQPQHF. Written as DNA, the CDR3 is TGTGCCAGCAGTATTCGAGGGGTACAGAACAATCAGCCCCAGCATTTT.

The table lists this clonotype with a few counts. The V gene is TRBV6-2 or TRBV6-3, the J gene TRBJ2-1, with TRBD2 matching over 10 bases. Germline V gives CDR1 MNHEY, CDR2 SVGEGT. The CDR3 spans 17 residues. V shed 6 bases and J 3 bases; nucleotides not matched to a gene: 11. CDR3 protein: CASSPFRASGSYNEQFF. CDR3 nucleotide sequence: TGTGCCAGCAGCCCCTTTAGGGCTAGCGGGAGCTACAATGAGCAGTTCTTC.

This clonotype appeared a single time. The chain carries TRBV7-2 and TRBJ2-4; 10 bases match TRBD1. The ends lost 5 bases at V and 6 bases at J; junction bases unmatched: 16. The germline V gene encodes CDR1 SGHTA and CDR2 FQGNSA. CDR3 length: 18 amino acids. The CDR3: CASSPYRDRGFGRNIQYF. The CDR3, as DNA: TGTGCCAGCAGCCCATACCGGGACAGGGGTTTCGGGAGAAACATTCAGTACTTC.

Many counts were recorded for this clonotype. The CDR3 loop reads CASSFGRGRPFF. The DNA for the CDR3 is TGTGCCAGCAGTTTTGGCAGGGGGAGGCCTTTCTTT. The chain combines TRBV12-3 or TRBV12-4 with TRBJ1-1; 7 bases are a match to TRBD1. The V and J ends lost 3 bases and 12 bases, in that order; junction bases with no gene match: 7. This CDR3 is built from 12 residues.

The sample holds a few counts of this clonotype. DNA for the CDR3: TGTGCCAGCAGCCCCGCCGGGACAGGGCGTAGCGAGCAGTACTTC. Protein: CASSPAGTGRSEQYF. This chain connects TRBV27 to TRBJ2-7; 9 nucleotides match TRBD1. The length of the CDR3 is 15 residues. The germline gives CDR1 MNHEY, CDR2 SMNVEV (reference sequence). J was trimmed by 6 bases and V by 6 bases; bases with no gene match: 12.

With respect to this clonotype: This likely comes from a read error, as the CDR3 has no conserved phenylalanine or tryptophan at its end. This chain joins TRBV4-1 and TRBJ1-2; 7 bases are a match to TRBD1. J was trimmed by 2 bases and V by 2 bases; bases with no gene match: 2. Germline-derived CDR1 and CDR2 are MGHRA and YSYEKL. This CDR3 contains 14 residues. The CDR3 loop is CASSQMTGNYGYTL. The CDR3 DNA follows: TGCGCCAGCAGCCAAATGACAGGGAACTATGGCTACACCCTC.

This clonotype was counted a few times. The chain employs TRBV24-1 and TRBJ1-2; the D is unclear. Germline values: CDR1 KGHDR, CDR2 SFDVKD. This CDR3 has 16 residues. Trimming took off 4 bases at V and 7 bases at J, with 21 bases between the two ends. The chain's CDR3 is CATSDRGIGPGFGYTF. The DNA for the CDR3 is TGTGCCACCAGTGACCGAGGCATTGGTCCTGGCTTTGGCTACACCTTC.

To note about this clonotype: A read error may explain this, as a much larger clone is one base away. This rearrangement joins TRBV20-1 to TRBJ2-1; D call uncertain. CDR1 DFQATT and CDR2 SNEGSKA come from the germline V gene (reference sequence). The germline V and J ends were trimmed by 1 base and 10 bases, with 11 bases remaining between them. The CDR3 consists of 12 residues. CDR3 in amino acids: CSARVGSYEQFF. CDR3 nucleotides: TGCAGTGCTAGAGTCGGCAGTTACGAGCAGTTCTTC.

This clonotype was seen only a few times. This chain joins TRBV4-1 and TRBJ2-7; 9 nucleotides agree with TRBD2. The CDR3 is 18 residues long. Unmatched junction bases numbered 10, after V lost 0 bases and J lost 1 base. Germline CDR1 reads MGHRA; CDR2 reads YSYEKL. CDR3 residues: CASSQDFSQAGGSYEQYF. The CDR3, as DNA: TGCGCCAGCAGCCAAGATTTTTCTCAGGCGGGAGGGTCCTACGAGCAGTACTTC.

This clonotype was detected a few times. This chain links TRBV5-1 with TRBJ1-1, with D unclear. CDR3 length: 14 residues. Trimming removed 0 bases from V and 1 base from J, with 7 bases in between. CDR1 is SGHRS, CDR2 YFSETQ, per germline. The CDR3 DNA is TGCGCCAGCAGCTTGGAGAGGCGGAACACTGAAGCTTTCTTT. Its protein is CASSLERRNTEAFF.

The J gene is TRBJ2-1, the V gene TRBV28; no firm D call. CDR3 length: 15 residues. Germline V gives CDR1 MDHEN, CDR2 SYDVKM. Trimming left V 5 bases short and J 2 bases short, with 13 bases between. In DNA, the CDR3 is TGTGCCAGCAGTCCCCCGCTGGGGACCTACAATGAGCAGTTCTTC. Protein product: CASSPPLGTYNEQFF.

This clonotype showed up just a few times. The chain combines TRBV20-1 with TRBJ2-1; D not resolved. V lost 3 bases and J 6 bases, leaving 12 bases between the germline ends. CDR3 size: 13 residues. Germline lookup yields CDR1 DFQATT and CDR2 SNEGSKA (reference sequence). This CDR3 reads CSASGPPANEQFF. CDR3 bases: TGCAGTGCTAGTGGGCCTCCAGCCAATGAGCAGTTCTTC.

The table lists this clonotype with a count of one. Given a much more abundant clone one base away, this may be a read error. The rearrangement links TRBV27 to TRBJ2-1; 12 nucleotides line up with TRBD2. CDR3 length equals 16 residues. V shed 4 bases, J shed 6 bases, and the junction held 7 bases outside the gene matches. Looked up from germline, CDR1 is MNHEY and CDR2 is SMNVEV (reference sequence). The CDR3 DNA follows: TGTGCCAGCAGTTCCTCGACTAGCGGGAGTTGCAATGAGCAGTTCTTC. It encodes CASSSSTSGSCNEQFF.

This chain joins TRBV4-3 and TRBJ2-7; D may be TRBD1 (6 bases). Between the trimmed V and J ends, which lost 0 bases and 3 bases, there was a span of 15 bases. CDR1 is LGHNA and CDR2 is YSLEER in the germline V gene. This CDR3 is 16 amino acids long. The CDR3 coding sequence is TGCGCCAGCAGCCAAGAGGGACATGCGACTTACTACGAGCAGTACTTC. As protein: CASSQEGHATYYEQYF.

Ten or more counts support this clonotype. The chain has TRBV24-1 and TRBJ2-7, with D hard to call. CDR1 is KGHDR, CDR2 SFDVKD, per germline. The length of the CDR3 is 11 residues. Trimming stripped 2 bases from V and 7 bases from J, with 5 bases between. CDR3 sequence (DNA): TGTGCCACCAGTGATTATTTGGAGCAGTACTTC. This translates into CATSDYLEQYF.

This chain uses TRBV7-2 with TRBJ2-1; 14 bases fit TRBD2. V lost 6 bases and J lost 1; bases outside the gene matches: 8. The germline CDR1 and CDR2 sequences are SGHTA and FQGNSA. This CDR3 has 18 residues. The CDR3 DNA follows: TGTGCCAGCAGTTGGGGACTAGCGGGAGTCTGGTCCTACAATGAGCAGTTCTTC. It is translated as CASSWGLAGVWSYNEQFF. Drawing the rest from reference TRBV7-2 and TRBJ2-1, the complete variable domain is GAGVSQSPSNKVTEKGKDVELRCDPISGHTALYWYRQSLGQGLEFLIYFQGNSAPDKSGLPSDRFSAERTGGSVSTLTIQRTQQEDSAVYLCASSWGLAGVWSYNEQFFGPGTRLTVL.